These T cell receptor beta chains were read from a single sample in a study of T cell clones after liver transplantation. The assay was immunoSEQ multiplex PCR, and TCRdb's table has in-frame clones only and misses some. Of roughly 49,000 clones in the sample, 65% to 80% were seen once. This sample comprised CD4+ T cells from blood, obtained around 54 months after liver transplant. All receptors derive from a human patient who received a liver transplant. Some T cells may be graft donor cells. Each CDR3 is given with its conserved first and last residue. The D gene is left open where the match is weak.

D,V,J,CDR3
TRBD1,TRBV4-2,TRBJ2-2,CASSQETWDREGGELFF
NA,TRBV4-2,TRBJ2-4,CASSHMYKNIQYF
NA,TRBV28,TRBJ1-5,CASSPAGGINQPQHF
TRBD2,TRBV2,TRBJ2-3,CASRKGGLASDTQYF
TRBD1,TRBV10-3,TRBJ1-2,CAISAGTGDYGYTF
TRBD1,TRBV7-2,TRBJ1-2,CASSTSTGEAYGYTF
NA,TRBV21-1,TRBJ2-3,CASSRIPSTDTQYF
TRBD1,TRBV5-1,TRBJ1-5,CASSLSGTGSNQPQHF
NA,TRBV9,TRBJ1-1,CASSSASGVTEAFF
NA,TRBV7-9,TRBJ1-1,CASSPEGVTEAFF
NA,TRBV28,TRBJ1-3,CASSSPQGTGNTIYF
NA,TRBV7-3,TRBJ2-7,CASSLGPGYTYEQYF
NA,TRBV6-1,TRBJ1-6,CASSGASNSPLHF
NA,TRBV14,TRBJ1-1,CASTRSRDTEAFF
NA,TRBV4-1,TRBJ1-3,CASSQVVLLSGNTIYF
NA,TRBV19,TRBJ2-3,CASSIDPQSTDTQYF
NA,TRBV28,TRBJ2-2,CASSLWTGNTGELFF
NA,TRBV28,TRBJ1-4,CASSPLGRGVEKLFF
TRBD1,TRBV6-1,TRBJ2-3,CASSGPVGTGSNTQYF
NA,TRBV30,TRBJ2-5,CAWSFQGGETQYF
NA,TRBV10-1,TRBJ2-2,CASSDVLGELFF
NA,TRBV10-3,TRBJ2-5,CAISVGSGEVETQYF
NA,TRBV10-3,TRBJ2-1,CAISEPRERGYNEQFF
NA,TRBV7-9,TRBJ2-7,CASSLEGQVGGYEQYF
TRBD1,TRBV28,TRBJ1-1,CASSSWGNRGMNTEAFF
TRBD1,TRBV7-9,TRBJ1-1,CASSSGRGTEAFF
NA,TRBV6-4,TRBJ2-3,CASSGGFGGKDTQYF
TRBD1,TRBV5-1,TRBJ2-7,CASSPTGGNYEQYF
NA,TRBV10-3,TRBJ2-2,CAISESRAGNTGELFF
NA,TRBV2,TRBJ1-3,CASSMGSGNTIYF
NA,TRBV5-5,TRBJ1-6,CASSLAVTRNSPLHF
NA,TRBV5-1,TRBJ1-1,CASSLDTEAFF
NA,TRBV19,TRBJ2-3,CASSHSKGRTDTQYF
TRBD1,TRBV4-1,TRBJ1-2,CASSQVPGQKNYGYTF
NA,TRBV2,TRBJ1-4,CASNDRTNEKLFF
NA,TRBV6-6,TRBJ2-3,CASQRGDTQYF
NA,TRBV10-3,TRBJ2-7,CATTDPAHEQYF
NA,TRBV6-5,TRBJ1-6,CASSRDILRSPLHF
NA,TRBV28,TRBJ1-6,CASSLRQVHSPLHF
NA,TRBV19,TRBJ1-4,CASSANQEKLFF
NA,TRBV10-3,TRBJ1-3,CAISESFSGNTIYF
NA,TRBV2,TRBJ1-1,CASREDENTEAFF
NA,TRBV5-1,TRBJ2-3,CASSTTGTTDTQYF
TRBD1,TRBV19,TRBJ2-2,CASSGRTGPGELFF
NA,TRBV5-6,TRBJ2-6,CASSLGQFRFMAGANVLTF
NA,TRBV4-1,TRBJ1-5,CASSQDTSSNQPQHF
NA,TRBV4-2,TRBJ1-1,CASSQDELNTEAFF
TRBD1,TRBV25-1,TRBJ1-5,CAIKSGGCNQPQHF
NA,TRBV28,TRBJ2-6,CASSSLGSGANVLTF
NA,TRBV6-1,TRBJ1-5,CASIRPDSNQPQHF
NA,TRBV7-3,TRBJ2-2,CASSTPSTGELFF
NA,TRBV28,TRBJ1-2,CASSLQSRVNYGYTF
TRBD1,TRBV9,TRBJ2-2,CASSVNPGQANTGELFF
TRBD1,TRBV19,TRBJ2-2,CASSKRQGNTGELFF
TRBD1,TRBV29-1,TRBJ1-2,CSGGQAGGYTF
NA,TRBV7-8,TRBJ2-7,CASSLWRDRSYEQYF
NA,TRBV5-5,TRBJ1-1,CASSWTYTEAFF
NA,TRBV6-5,TRBJ1-2,CASIPNRGYGYTF
TRBD1,TRBV28,TRBJ1-2,CASRRPGGYGYTF